These 11 T cell receptor beta chains share one sample of origin, sequenced in a study of T-cell memory formation after mild COVID-19. One entry per CDR3 protein, called by TCRdb with MiXCR from the 5' RACE reads. This table has around 200,000 distinct CDR3 sequences, roughly 10% appearing once. Source material: PBMCs or a T cell subset sorted from them (not recorded which). The receptors originated from a man aged 18 to 29 who had mild COVID-19 (a few samples of this study predate the infection). Cell type and time point are not known.

The chain joins TRBV4-2 to TRBJ2-1; 12 bases are shared with TRBD2. J gave up 3 bases and V 2 bases, and 8 bases lay outside the gene matches. The CDR3 runs 18 residues. Germline CDR1 reads LGHNA; CDR2 reads YNFKEQ. CDR3 nucleotide sequence: TGTGCCAGCAGCCAACCGATGACTAGCGGGGGTGACTACAATGAGCAGTTCTTC. It is translated as CASSQPMTSGGDYNEQFF.

The chain uses TRBV7-2 and TRBJ1-5; TRBD1 matches at 7 bases. The CDR3 has 15 amino acids. Unmatched junction bases numbered 8, after V lost 0 bases and J lost 9 bases. Germline CDR1 is SGHTA and CDR2 is FQGNSA. The CDR3: CASSLATGSGTPQHF. For the CDR3, the DNA is TGTGCCAGCAGCTTAGCGACAGGGTCGGGGACGCCCCAGCATTTT.

The V and J genes are TRBV7-8 and TRBJ2-1; D might be TRBD2 (7 bases). The germline CDR1 and CDR2 sequences are SGHVS and FQNEAQ. V lost 0 bases and J 3 bases, leaving 18 bases between the germline ends. This CDR3 has 18 amino acids. CDR3: CASSLANGGPAIYNEQFF. CDR3 in DNA: TGTGCCAGCAGCTTAGCGAACGGGGGGCCCGCTATCTACAATGAGCAGTTCTTC. The full variable domain, with the rest looked up from reference TRBV7-8 and TRBJ2-1, is GAGVSQSPRYKVAKRGQDVALRCDPISGHVSLFWYQQALGQGPEFLTYFQNEAQLDKSGLPSDRFFAERPEGSVSTLKIQRTQQEDSAVYLCASSLANGGPAIYNEQFFGPGTRLTVL.

This clonotype has a count of ten or more. The V gene is TRBV12-3 or TRBV12-4, the J gene TRBJ2-7; TRBD1 matches 11 bases. The CDR3 has 18 amino acids. V shed 6 bases and J 2 bases; nucleotides not matched to a gene: 15. The CDR3, as DNA: TGTGCCAGCAGCCCCGGGACAGGGGGTTCTCTTAATCCCTACGAGCAGTACTTC. Translated, it gives CASSPGTGGSLNPYEQYF.

The rearrangement joins TRBV10-3 to TRBJ2-7, with TRBD1 matching 7 bases. The germline CDR1 and CDR2 sequences are ENHRY and SYGVKD. V gave up 11 bases and J gave up 4 bases; unmatched junction bases: 5. The CDR3 is 11 residues long. The chain's CDR3 is CAVGQQYEQYF. Written as DNA, the CDR3 is TGTGCCGTGGGACAGCAATACGAGCAGTACTTC.

This clonotype was found a few times. V and J are TRBV20-1 and TRBJ1-5, with D perhaps TRBD1 (5 bases). V lost 5 bases and J 7 bases, leaving 12 bases between the germline ends. CDR3 length equals 12 residues. CDR1 is DFQATT, CDR2 SNEGSKA, per germline (reference sequence). For the CDR3, the DNA is TGCAGTGCTCTGCTAGACAGCCAGCCCCAGCATTTT. Translated, it gives CSALLDSQPQHF.

Only a few counts were recorded for this clonotype. This sequence joins TRBV12-3 or TRBV12-4 and TRBJ2-3; 9 bases agree with TRBD2. This CDR3 has 14 amino acids. V lost 6 bases and J lost 8; bases outside the gene matches: 9. For the CDR3, the DNA is TGTGCCAGCAGCCGTGCTAGCGGGGTCGGTACGCAGTATTTT. This translates into CASSRASGVGTQYF.

The chain recombines TRBV10-3 with TRBJ2-5; 7 positions match TRBD2. Germline lookup yields CDR1 ENHRY and CDR2 SYGVKD. The CDR3 is 14 residues long. V shed 7 bases and J 4 bases; nucleotides not matched to a gene: 9. This CDR3 is CAITQGGAGETQYF. CDR3 in DNA: TGTGCCATCACCCAGGGAGGGGCCGGAGAGACCCAGTACTTC.

In this sample, this clonotype turned up a few times. V usage is TRBV12-3 or TRBV12-4 and J usage is TRBJ2-7; D is possibly TRBD1 (5 bases). CDR3 length: 12 residues. Trimming cost V 8 bases and J 5 bases, with 13 bases left between them. DNA for the CDR3: TGTGCCAGCCTCTTGTGGGGCCACGAGCAGTACTTC. This gives the protein CASLLWGHEQYF.

There are many counts of this clonotype. V gene TRBV7-2 combines with J gene TRBJ2-1, with D perhaps matching TRBD2 (6 bases). With 1 base removed from V and 3 bases from J, the gap between germline ends came to 10 bases. The CDR3 extends over 15 amino acids. Germline-derived CDR1 and CDR2 are SGHTA and FQGNSA. CDR3 nucleotides: TGTGCCAGCAGCTTAGGTGGGGGGAACTACAATGAGCAGTTCTTC. Protein product: CASSLGGGNYNEQFF. Full variable domain (remainder filled in from reference TRBV7-2 and TRBJ2-1): GAGVSQSPSNKVTEKGKDVELRCDPISGHTALYWYRQSLGQGLEFLIYFQGNSAPDKSGLPSDRFSAERTGGSVSTLTIQRTQQEDSAVYLCASSLGGGNYNEQFFGPGTRLTVL.

This clonotype was counted a few times. The chain uses TRBV12-3 or TRBV12-4 and TRBJ1-1; D might be TRBD1 (6 bases). Trimming took off 8 bases at V and 1 base at J, with 14 bases between the two ends. The CDR3 consists of 14 residues. CDR3 protein: CASSKDRQNTEAFF. CDR3 coding DNA: TGTGCCAGCTCCAAGGACAGACAGAACACTGAAGCTTTCTTT.